The sequence of this TCR beta chain was determined in a study of T cell repertoires in cytomegalovirus infection. Background on the study: Well-studied HLA-B-restricted CMV epitopes were used in the study alongside recently identified HLA-C-restricted ones. Public signatures in TCR beta pointed to CMV infection and matching HLA type. Notes on the study in general: Clonotype analysis showed dominance of the ex vivo response by HLA-C-restricted CMV-specific TCR beta clonotypes. Summed frequency of shared TCR beta families picked out CMV carriers who also had the relevant HLA.

Per germline, CDR1 LGHDT and CDR2 YNNKEL (reference sequence). Between the trimmed V and J ends, which lost 0 bases and 5 bases, there was a span of 13 bases. The CDR3 extends over 15 amino acids. The table lists this clonotype with a few counts. Its target is not known. A single record per CDR3 protein comes from TCRdb applying MiXCR to the reads. The sample holds about 140,000 distinct CDR3 sequences, 32% seen once. V and J are TRBV3-1 and TRBJ1-1, with D hard to call. This specimen was CD8+ T cells from cultured PBMCs, taken from culture after CMV antigen stimulation. This TCR derives from a human donor in good health (CMV status not recorded). Some clones in this sample may be carry-over from other donors' samples. DNA of the CDR3: TGTGCCAGCAGCCAAGATTGGCAGGCGGGGACTGAAGCTTTCTTT. Protein product: CASSQDWQAGTEAFF. The variable domain in full, with the rest retrieved from reference TRBV3-1 and TRBJ1-1, is DTAVSQTPKYLVTQMGNDKSIKCEQNLGHDTMYWYKQDSKKFLKIMFSYNNKELIINETVPNRFSPKSPDKAHLNLHINSLELGDSAVYFCASSQDWQAGTEAFFGQGTRLTVV.